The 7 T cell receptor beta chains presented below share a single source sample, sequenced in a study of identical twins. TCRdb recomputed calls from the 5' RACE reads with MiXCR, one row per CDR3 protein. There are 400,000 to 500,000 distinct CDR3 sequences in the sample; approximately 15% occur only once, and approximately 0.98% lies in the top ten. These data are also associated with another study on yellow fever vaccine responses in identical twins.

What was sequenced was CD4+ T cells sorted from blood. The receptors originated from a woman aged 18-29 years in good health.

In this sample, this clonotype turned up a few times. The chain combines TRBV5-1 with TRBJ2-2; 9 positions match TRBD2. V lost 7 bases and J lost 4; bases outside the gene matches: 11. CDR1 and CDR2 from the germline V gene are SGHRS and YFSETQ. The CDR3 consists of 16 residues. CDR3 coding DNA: TGCGCCAGCCGCCAATCTAGCGGGGTCCGCACCGGGGAGCTGTTTTTT. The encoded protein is CASRQSSGVRTGELFF.

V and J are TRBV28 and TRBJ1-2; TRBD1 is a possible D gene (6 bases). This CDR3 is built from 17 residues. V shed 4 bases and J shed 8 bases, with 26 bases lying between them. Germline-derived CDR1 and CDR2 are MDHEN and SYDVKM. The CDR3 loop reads CASSSPASGESVRGYTF. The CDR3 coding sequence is TGTGCCAGCAGTTCGCCCGCCTCAGGGGAGAGCGTGAGAGGCTACACCTTC.

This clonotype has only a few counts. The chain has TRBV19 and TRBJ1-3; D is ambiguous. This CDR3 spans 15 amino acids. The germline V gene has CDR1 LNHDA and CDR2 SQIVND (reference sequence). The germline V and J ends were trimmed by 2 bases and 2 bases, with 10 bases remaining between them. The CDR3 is CASSILHRTGNTIYF. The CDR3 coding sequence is TGTGCCAGTAGTATACTCCACCGGACTGGAAACACCATATATTTT.

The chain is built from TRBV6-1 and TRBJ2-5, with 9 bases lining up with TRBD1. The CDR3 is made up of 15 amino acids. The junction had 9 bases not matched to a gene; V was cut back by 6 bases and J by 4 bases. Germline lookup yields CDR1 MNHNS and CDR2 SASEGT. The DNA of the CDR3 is TGTGCCAGCAGCTCAACCGGGACAGGGAGAGAGACCCAGTACTTC. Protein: CASSSTGTGRETQYF.

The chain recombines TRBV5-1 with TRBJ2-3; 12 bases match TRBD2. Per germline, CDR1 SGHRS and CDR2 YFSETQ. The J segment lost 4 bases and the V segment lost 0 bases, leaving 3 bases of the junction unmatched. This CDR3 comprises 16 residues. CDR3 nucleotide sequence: TGCGCCAGCAGCTTGGCTAGCGGGGGGGCAGCAGATACGCAGTATTTT. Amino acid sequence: CASSLASGGAADTQYF. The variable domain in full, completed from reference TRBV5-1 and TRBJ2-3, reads KAGVTQTPRYLIKTRGQQVTLSCSPISGHRSVSWYQQTPGQGLQFLFEYFSETQRNKGNFPGRFSGRQFSNSRSEMNVSTLELGDSALYLCASSLASGGAADTQYFGPGTRLTVL.

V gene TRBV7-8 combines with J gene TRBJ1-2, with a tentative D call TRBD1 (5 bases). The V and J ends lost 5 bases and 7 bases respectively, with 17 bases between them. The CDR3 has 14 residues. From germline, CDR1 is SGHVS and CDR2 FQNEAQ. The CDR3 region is CASSHLDKGGGYTF. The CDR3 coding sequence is TGTGCCAGCAGCCACCTGGACAAGGGCGGTGGCTACACCTTC.

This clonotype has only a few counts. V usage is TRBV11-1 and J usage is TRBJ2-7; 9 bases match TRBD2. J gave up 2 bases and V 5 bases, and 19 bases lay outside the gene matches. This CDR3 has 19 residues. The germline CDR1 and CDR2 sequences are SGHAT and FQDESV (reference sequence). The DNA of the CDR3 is TGTGCCAGCAGCCCAAAGCGGGAGGTCAGCGTTGGAGATACCTACGAGCAGTACTTC. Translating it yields CASSPKREVSVGDTYEQYF.